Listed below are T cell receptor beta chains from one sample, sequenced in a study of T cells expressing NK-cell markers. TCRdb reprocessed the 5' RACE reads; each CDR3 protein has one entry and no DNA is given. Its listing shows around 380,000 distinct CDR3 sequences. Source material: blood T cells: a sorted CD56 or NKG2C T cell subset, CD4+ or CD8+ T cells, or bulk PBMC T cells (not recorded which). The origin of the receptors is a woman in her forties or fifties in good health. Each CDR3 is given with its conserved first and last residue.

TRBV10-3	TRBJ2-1	CAISEYGRDEQFF
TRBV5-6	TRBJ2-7	CASSSDFTSSYEQYF
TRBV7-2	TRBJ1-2	CASSPFPANYGYTF
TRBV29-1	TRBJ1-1	CSWGRRNTEAFF
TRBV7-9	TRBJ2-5	CASSSLQGGTGETQYF
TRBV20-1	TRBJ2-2	CSARAGFSVTGELFF
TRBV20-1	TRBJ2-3	CSARGGVDGRAGRDTQYF
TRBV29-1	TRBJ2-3	CSVLWADTQYF
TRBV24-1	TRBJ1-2	CATRGAGEEDYGYTF
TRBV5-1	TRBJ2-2	CASSLNRGTLSTGELFF
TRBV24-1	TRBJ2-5	CATSDPPMETQYF
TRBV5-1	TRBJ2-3	CASRAVQNTDTQYF
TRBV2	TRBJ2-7	CASMGLAGGYEQYF
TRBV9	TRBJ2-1	CASEGVFTSEQFF
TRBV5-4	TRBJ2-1	CASSSTAYNEQFF
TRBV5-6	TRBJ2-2	CASSFSVPWELFF
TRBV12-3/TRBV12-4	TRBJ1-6	CASSADPLRDLHF
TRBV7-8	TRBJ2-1	CASSLDHPQQFF
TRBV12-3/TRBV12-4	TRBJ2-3	CASSYLSGDLPQRSTDTQYF
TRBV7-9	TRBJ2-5	CASSLLTGETQYF
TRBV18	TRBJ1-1	CASSLPGRRNTEAFF
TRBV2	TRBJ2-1	CASMTAGGLEQFF
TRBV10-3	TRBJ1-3	CAIGSGNTIYF
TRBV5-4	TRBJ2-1	CASSLDIGSVEQFF
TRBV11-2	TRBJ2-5	CASSLGSIGAGVETQYF
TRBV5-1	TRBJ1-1	CASSLVAGGTLEAFF
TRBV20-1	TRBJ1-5	CSAFGGRQPQHF
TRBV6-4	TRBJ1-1	CASRQHWNTEAFF